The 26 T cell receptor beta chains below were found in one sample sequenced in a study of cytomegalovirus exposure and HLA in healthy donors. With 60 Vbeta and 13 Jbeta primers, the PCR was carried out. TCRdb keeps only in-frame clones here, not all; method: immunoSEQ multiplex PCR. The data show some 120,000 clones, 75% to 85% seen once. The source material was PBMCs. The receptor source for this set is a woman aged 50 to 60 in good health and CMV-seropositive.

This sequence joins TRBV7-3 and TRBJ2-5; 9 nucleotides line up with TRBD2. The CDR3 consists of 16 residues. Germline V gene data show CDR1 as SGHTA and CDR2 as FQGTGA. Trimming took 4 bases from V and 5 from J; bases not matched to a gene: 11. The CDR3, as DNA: TGTGCCAGCAGCTCACTGGGAGCGGGAGGTTCCGAGACCCAGTACTTC. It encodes CASSSLGAGGSETQYF.

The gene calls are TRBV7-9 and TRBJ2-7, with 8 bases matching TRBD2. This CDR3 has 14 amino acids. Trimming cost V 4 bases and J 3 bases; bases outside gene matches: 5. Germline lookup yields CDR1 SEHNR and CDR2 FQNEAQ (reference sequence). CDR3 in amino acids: CASSSGLALYEQYF. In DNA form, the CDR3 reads TGTGCCAGCAGCTCAGGACTAGCTCTCTACGAGCAGTACTTC.

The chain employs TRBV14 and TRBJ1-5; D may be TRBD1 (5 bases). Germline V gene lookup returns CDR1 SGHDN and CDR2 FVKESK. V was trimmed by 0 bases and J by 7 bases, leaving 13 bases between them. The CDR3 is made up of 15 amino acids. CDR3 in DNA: TGTGCCAGCAGCCAAGAAAGCCCACAGGTCCAGCCCCAGCATTTT. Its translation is CASSQESPQVQPQHF.

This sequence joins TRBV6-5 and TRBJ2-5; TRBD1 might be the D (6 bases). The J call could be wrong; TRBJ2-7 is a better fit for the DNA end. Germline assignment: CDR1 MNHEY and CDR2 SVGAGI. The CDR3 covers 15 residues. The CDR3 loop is CASSYEAGATYEQYF. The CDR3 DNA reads TGTGCCAGCAGTTATGAGGCAGGGGCAACCTACGAGCAGTACTTC.

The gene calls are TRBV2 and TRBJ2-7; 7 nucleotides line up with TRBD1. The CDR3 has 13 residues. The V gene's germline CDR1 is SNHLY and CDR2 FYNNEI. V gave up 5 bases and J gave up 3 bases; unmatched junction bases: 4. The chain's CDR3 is CASSRQGVYEQYF. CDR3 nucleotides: TGTGCCAGCAGTCGACAGGGTGTCTACGAGCAGTACTTC.

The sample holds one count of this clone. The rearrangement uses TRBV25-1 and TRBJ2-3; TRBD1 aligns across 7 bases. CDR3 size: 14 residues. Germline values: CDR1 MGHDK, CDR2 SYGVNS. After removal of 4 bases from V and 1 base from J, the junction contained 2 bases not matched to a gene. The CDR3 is CASSAGTGTDTQYF. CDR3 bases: TGTGCCAGCAGTGCGGGGACAGGCACAGATACGCAGTATTTT.

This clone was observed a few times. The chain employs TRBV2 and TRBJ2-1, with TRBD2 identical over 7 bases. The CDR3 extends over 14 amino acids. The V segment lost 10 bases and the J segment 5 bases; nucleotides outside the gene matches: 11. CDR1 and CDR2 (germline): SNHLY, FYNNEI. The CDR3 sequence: CATRRWGGNNEQFF. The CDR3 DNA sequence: TGTGCCACCCGAAGGTGGGGGGGTAACAATGAGCAGTTCTTC.

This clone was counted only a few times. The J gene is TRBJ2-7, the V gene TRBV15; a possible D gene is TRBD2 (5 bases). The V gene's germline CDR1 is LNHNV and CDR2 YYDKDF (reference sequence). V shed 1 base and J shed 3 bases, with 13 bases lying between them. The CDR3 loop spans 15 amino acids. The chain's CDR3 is CATSRVNLRDYEQYF. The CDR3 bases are TGTGCCACCAGCAGAGTAAACCTCCGGGACTACGAGCAGTACTTC.

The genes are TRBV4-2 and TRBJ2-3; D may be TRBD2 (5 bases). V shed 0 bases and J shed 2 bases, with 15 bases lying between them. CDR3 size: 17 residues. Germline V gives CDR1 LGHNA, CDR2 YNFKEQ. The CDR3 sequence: CASSQEWPSRPTDTQYF. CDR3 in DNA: TGTGCCAGCAGCCAAGAATGGCCTAGCAGGCCCACAGATACGCAGTATTTT.

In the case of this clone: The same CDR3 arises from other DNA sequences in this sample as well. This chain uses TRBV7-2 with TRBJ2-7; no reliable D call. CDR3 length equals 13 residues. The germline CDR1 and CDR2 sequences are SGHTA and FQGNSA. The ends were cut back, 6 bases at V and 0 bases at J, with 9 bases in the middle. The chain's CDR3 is CASSPPSSYEQYF. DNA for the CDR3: TGTGCCAGCAGTCCCCCTAGCTCCTACGAGCAGTACTTC.

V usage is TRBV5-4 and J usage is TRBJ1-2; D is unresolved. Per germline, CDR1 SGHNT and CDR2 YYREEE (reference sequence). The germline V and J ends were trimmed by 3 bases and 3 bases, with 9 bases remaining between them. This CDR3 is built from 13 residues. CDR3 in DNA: TGTGCCAGCAGCTCCGGGAGAGACTATGGCTACACCTTC. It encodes CASSSGRDYGYTF.

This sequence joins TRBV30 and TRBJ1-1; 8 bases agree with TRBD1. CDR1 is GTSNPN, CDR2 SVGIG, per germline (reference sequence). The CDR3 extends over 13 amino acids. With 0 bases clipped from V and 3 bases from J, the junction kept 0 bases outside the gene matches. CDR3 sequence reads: CAWSVQGDTEAFF. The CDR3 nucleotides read TGTGCCTGGAGTGTACAGGGGGACACTGAAGCTTTCTTT.

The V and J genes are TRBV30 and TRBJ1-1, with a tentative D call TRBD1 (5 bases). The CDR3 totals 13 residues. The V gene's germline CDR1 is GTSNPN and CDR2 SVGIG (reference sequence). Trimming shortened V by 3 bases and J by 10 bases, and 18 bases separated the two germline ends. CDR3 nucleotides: TGTGCCTGGAGATTCCCCCCCGAAAGGGGAGCTTTCTTT. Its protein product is CAWRFPPERGAFF.

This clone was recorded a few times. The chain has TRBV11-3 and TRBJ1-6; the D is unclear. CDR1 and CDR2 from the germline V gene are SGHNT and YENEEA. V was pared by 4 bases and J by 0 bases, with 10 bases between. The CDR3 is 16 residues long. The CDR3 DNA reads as TGTGCCAGCAGCTCAACAATAAGCTCCTATAATTCACCCCTCCACTTT. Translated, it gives CASSSTISSYNSPLHF.

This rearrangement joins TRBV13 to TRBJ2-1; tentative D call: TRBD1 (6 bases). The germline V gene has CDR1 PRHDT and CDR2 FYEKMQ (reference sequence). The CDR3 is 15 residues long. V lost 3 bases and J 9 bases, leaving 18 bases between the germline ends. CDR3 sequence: CASSFEQGVGSEQFF. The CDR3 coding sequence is TGTGCCAGCAGCTTCGAACAGGGAGTAGGCAGTGAGCAGTTCTTC.

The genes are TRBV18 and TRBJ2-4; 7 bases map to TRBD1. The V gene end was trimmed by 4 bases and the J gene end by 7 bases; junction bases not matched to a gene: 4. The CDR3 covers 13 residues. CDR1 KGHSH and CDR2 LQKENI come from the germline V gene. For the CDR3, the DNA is TGTGCCAGCTCACTTGACAGGGAGAACATTCAGTACTTC. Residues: CASSLDRENIQYF.

The CDR3 spells CASSPGMNTEAFF. The CDR3 bases are TGTGCCAGCAGCCCCGGGATGAACACTGAAGCTTTCTTT. The chain joins TRBV7-3 to TRBJ1-1; D not certain. Germline CDR1 reads SGHTA; CDR2 reads FQGTGA. CDR3 length equals 13 residues. V was trimmed by 5 bases and J by 0 bases, leaving 7 bases between them.

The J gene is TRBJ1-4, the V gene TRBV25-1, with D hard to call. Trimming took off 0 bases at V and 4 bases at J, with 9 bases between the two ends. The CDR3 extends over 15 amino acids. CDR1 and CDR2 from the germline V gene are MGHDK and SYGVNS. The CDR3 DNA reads TGTGCCAGCAGTGAATATGGGAGATTTAATGAAAAACTGTTTTTT. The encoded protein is CASSEYGRFNEKLFF.

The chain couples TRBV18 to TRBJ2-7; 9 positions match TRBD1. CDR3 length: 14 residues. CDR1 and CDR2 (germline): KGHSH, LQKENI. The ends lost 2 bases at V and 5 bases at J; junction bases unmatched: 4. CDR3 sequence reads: CASSPGTGSDEQYF. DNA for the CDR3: TGTGCCAGCTCACCAGGGACAGGGTCCGACGAGCAGTACTTC.

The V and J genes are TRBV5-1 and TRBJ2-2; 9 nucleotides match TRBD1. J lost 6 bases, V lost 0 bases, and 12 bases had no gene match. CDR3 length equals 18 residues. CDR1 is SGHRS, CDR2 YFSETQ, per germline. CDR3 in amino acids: CASSLEGQGPPGAGELFF. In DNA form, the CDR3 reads TGCGCCAGCAGCTTGGAGGGACAGGGACCTCCTGGCGCCGGGGAGCTGTTTTTT.

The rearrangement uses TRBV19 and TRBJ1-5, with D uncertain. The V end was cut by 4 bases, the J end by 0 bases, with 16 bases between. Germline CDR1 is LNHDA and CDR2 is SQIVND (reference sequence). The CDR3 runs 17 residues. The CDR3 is CASSTDTPWYSNQPQHF. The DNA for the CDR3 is TGTGCCAGTAGTACCGACACTCCCTGGTATAGCAATCAGCCCCAGCATTTT.

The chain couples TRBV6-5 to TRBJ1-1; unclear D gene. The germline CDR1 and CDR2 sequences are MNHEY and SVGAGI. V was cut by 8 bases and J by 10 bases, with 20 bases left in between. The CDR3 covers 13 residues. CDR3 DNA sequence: TGTGCCAGCTCTTTTCCCGCGAGCCGGGTAGCTTTCTTT. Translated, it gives CASSFPASRVAFF.

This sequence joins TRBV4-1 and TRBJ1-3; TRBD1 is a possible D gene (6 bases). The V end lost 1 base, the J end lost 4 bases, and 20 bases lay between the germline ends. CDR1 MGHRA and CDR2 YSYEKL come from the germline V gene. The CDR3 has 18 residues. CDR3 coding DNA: TGCGCCAGCAGCCAAGCCCCAACAGGGATCCCGTCAGGAAACACCATATATTTT. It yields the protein CASSQAPTGIPSGNTIYF.

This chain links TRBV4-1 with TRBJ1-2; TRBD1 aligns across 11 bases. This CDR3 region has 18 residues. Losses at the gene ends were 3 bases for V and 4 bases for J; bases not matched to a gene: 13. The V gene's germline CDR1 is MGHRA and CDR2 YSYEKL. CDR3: CASSHPERWTGGVYGYTF. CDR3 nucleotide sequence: TGCGCCAGCAGCCACCCCGAAAGATGGACAGGGGGCGTCTATGGCTACACCTTC.

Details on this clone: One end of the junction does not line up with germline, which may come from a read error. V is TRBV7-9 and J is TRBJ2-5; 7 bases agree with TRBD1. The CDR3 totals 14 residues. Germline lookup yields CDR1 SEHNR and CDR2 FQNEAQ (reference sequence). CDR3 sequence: CASSVAGGSGTQYF. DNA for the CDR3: TGTGCCAGCAGCGTAGCAGGGGGTTCAGGGACCCAGTACTTC.

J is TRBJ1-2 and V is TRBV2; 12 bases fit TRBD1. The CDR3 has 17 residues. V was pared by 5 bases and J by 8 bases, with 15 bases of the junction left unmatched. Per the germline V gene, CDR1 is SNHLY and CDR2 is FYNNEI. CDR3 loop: CASSSGTGGTRAWGYTF. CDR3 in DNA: TGTGCCAGCAGTTCCGGGACAGGGGGCACGCGGGCGTGGGGCTACACCTTC.